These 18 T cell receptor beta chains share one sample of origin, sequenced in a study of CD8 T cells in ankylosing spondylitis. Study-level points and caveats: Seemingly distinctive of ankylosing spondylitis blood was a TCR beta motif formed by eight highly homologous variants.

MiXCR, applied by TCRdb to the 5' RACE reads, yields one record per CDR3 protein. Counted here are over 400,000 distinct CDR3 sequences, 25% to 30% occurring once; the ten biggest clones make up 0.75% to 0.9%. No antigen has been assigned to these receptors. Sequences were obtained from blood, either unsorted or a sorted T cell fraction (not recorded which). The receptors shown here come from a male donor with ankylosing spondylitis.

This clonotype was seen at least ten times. As DNA, the CDR3 is TGTGCCAGCAGTTTAACCACGAACACCGGGGAGCTGTTTTTT. It codes for CASSLTTNTGELFF. This chain connects TRBV12-3 or TRBV12-4 to TRBJ2-2, with D unresolved. The V end was cut by 2 bases, the J end by 0 bases, with 4 bases between. CDR3 length: 14 residues.

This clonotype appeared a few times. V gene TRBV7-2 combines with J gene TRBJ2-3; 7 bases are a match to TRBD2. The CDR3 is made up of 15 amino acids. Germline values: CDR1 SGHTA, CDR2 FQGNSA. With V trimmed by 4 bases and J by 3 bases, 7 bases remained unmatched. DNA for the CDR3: TGTGCCAGCAGCTCACCGACTAGCAAGACAGATACGCAGTATTTT. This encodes CASSSPTSKTDTQYF.

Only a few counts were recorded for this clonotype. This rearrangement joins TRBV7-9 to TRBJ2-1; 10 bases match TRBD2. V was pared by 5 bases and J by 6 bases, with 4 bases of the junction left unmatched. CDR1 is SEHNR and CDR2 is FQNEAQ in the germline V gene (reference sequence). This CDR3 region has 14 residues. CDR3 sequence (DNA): TGTGCCAGCAGCCTCGGGACTAGCGTCAATGAGCAGTTCTTC. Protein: CASSLGTSVNEQFF.

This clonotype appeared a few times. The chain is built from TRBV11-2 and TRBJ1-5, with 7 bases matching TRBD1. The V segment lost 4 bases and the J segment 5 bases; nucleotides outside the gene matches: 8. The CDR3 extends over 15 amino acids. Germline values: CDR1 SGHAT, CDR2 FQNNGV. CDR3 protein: CASSWDSRSDQPQHF. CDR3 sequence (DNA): TGTGCCAGCAGCTGGGACAGCCGGTCGGATCAGCCCCAGCATTTT.

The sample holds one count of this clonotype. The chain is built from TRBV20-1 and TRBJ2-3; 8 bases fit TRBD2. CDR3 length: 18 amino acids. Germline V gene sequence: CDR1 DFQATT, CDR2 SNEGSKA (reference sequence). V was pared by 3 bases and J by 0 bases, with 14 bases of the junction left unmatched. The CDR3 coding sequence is TGCAGTGCTAGGGGGGCGCTAGCGGGCCCAACTAGCACAGATACGCAGTATTTT. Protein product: CSARGALAGPTSTDTQYF.

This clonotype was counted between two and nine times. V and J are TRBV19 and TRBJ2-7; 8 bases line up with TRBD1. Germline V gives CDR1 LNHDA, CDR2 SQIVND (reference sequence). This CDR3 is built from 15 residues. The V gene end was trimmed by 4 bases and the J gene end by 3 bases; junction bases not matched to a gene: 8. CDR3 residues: CASSTKGQGDYEQYF. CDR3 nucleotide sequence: TGTGCCAGTAGTACCAAAGGACAGGGCGACTACGAGCAGTACTTC.

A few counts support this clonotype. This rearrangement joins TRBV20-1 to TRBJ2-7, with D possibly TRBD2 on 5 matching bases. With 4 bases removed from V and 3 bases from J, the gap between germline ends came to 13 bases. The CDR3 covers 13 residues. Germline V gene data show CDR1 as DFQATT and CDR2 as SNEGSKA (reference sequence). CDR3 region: CSATRSELYEQYF. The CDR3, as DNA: TGCAGTGCTACCCGTAGCGAACTCTACGAGCAGTACTTC.

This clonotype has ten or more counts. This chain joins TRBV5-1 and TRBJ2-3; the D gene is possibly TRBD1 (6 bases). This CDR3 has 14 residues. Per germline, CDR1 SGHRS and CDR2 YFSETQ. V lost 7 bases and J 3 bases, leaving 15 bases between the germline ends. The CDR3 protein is CASAPQGGTDTQYF. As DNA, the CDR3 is TGCGCCAGCGCACCCCAAGGGGGTACAGATACGCAGTATTTT.

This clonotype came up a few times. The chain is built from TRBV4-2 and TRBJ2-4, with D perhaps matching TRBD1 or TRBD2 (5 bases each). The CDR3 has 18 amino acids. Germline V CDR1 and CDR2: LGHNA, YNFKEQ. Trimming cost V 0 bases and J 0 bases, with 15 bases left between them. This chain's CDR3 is CASSQERGEAEAKNIQYF. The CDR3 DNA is TGTGCCAGCAGCCAAGAACGGGGCGAAGCCGAAGCCAAAAACATTCAGTACTTC.

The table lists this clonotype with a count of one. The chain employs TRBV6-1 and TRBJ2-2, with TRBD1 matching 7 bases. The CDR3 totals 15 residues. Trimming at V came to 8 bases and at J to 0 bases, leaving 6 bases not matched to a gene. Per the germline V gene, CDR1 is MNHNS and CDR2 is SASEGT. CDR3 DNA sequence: TGTGCCAGCGGCGAAACAGGGGCGAACACCGGGGAGCTGTTTTTT. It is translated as CASGETGANTGELFF.

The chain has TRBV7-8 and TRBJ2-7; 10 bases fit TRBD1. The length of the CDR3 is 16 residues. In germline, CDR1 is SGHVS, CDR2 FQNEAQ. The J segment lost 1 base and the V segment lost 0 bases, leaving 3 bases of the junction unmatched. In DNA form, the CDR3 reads TGTGCCAGCAGCTTAGCGAGGACAGGGGGTTCCTACGAGCAGTACGTC. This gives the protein CASSLARTGGSYEQYV.

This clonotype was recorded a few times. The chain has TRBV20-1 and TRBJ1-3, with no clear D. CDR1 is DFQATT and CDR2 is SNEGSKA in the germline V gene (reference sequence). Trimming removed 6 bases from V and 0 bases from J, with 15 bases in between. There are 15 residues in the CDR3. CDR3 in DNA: TGCAGTGCCCCCGGGCTTACTTCCTCTGGAAACACCATATATTTT. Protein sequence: CSAPGLTSSGNTIYF.

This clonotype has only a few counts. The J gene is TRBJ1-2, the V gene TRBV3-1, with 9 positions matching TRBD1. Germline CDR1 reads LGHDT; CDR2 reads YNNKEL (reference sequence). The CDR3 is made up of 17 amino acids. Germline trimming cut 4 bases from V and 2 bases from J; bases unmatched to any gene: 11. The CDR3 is CASSLEGTGGINYGYTF. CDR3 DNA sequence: TGTGCCAGCAGCCTCGAGGGTACAGGGGGCATCAACTATGGCTACACCTTC.

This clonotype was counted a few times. The chain's CDR3 is CASSPLAGGQFF. CDR3 coding DNA: TGTGCCAGCAGCCCATTAGCGGGAGGGCAGTTCTTC. The V and J genes are TRBV7-2 and TRBJ2-1, with 10 bases lining up with TRBD2. There are 12 residues in the CDR3. The trim removed 5 bases at V and 12 bases at J, leaving 4 bases unmatched. The germline V gene encodes CDR1 SGHTA and CDR2 FQGNSA.

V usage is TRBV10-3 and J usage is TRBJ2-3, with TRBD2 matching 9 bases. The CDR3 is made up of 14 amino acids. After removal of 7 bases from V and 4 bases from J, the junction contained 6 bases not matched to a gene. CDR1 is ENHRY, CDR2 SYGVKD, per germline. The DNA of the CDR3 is TGTGCCATCAAGGCGGGAGGGGAGCCAGATACGCAGTATTTT. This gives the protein CAIKAGGEPDTQYF.

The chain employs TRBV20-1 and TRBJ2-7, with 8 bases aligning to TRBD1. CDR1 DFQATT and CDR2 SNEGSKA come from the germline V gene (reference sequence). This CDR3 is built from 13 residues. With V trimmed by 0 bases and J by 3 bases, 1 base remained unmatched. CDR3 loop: CSARDGQGYEQYV. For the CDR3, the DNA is TGCAGTGCTAGAGATGGACAGGGCTACGAGCAGTACGTC.

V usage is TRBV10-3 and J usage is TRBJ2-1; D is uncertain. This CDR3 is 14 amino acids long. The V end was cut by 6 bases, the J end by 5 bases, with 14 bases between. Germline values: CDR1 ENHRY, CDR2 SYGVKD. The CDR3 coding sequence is TGTGCCATCAGCCCGAATGGCGGCCACAATGAGCAGTTCTTC. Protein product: CAISPNGGHNEQFF.

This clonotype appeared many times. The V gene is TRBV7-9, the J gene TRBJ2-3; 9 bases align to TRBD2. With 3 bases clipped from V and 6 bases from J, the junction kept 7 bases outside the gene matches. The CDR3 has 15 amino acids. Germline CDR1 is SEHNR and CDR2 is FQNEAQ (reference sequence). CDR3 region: CASSLTSGTWDTQYF. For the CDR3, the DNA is TGTGCCAGCAGCTTGACTAGCGGCACCTGGGATACGCAGTATTTT.